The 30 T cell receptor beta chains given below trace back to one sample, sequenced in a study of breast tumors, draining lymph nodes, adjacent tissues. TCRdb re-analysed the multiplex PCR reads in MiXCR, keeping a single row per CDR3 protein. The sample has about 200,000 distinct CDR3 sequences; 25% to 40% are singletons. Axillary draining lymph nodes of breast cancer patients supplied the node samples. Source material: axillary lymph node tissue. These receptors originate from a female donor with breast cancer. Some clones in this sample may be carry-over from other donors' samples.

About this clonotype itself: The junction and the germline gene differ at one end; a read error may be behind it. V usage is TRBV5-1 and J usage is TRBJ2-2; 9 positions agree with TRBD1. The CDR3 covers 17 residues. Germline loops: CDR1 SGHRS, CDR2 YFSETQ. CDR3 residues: CASGLGTGGALAGELFF. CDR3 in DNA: TGCGCCAGCGGCTTAGGAACAGGGGGCGCCTTGGCCGGGGAGCTGTTTTTT.

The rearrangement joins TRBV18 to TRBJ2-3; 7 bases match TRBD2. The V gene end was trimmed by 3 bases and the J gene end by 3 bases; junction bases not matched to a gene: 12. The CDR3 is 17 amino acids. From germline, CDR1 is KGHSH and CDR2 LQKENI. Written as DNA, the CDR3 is TGTGCCAGCTCACCGAGTTTGGCTAGCGGTGATACAGATACGCAGTATTTT. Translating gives CASSPSLASGDTDTQYF.

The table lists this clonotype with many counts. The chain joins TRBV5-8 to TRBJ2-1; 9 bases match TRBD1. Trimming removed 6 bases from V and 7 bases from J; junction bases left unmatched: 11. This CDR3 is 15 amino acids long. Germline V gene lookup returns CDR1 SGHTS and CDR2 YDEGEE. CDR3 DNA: TGTGCCAGCAACACGGGGACAGGGCTTACAAATGAGCAGTTCTTC. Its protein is CASNTGTGLTNEQFF.

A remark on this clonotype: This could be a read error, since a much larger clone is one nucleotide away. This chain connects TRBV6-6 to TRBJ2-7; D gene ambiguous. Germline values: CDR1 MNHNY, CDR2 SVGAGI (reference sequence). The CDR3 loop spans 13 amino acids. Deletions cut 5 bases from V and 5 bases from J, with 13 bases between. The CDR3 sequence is CASSQIRENEQYF. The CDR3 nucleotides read TGTGCCAGCAGTCAAATAAGGGAAAACGAGCAGTACTTC.

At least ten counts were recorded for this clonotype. CDR3 in DNA: TGTGCCAGTAGTTTAGGTGCGCGCACAGATACGCAGTATTTT. It specifies CASSLGARTDTQYF. V and J are TRBV19 and TRBJ2-3, with D hard to call. V lost 5 bases and J lost 1, with 10 bases in between. Looked up from germline, CDR1 is LNHDA and CDR2 is SQIVND (reference sequence). This CDR3 comprises 14 residues. Filled out from reference TRBV19 and TRBJ2-3, the complete variable domain reads DGGITQSPKYLFRKEGQNVTLSCEQNLNHDAMYWYRQDPGQGLRLIYYSQIVNDFQKGDIAEGYSVSREKKESFPLTVTSAQKNPTAFYLCASSLGARTDTQYFGPGTRLTVL.

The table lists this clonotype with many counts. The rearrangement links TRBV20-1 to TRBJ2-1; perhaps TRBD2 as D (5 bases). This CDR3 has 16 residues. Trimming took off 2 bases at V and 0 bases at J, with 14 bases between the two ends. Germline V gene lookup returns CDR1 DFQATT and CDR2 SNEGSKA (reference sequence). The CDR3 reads CSARPSGGSSYNEQFF. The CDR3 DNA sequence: TGCAGTGCTAGACCAAGCGGCGGCAGCTCCTACAATGAGCAGTTCTTC.

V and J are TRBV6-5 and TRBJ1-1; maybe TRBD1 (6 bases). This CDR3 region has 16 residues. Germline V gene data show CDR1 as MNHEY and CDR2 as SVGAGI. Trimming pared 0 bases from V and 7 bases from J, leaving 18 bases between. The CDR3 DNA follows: TGTGCCAGCAGTTACTCGGCGGGGGCAATCAGAAATGAAGCTTTCTTT. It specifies CASSYSAGAIRNEAFF.

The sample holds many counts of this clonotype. CDR3 sequence: CASSQGVLAGAYNEQFF. The DNA for the CDR3 is TGCGCCAGCAGCCAAGGCGTGCTAGCCGGCGCCTACAATGAGCAGTTCTTC. The V gene is TRBV4-1, the J gene TRBJ2-1; possible D gene TRBD2, 5 bases. The ends were cut back, 1 base at V and 2 bases at J, with 15 bases in the middle. Germline V CDR1 and CDR2: MGHRA, YSYEKL. The CDR3 contains 17 residues.

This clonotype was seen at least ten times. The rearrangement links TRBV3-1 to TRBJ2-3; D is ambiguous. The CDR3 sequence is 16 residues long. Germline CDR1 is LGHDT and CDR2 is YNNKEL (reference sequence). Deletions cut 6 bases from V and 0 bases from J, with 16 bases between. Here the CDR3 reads CASSRRRFSSTDTQYF. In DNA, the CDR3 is TGTGCCAGCAGTCGTCGTAGGTTTTCTAGCACAGATACGCAGTATTTT.

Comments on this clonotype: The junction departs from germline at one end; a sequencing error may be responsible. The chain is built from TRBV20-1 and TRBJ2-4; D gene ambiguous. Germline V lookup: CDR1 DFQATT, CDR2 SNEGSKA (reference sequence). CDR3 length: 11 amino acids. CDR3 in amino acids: CSARESDIQSF. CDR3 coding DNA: TGCAGTGCTAGAGAGTCAGACATCCAGTCCTTC.

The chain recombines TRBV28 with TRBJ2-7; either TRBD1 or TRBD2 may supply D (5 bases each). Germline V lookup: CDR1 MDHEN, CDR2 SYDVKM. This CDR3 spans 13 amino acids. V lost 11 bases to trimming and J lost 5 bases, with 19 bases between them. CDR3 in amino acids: CAARGPSRDEQYF. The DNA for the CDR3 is TGTGCCGCCCGGGGCCCCTCTCGAGACGAGCAGTACTTC. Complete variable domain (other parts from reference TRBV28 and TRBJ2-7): DVKVTQSSRYLVKRTGEKVFLECVQDMDHENMFWYRQDPGLGLRLIYFSYDVKMKEKGDIPEGYSVSREKKERFSLILESASTNQTSMYLCAARGPSRDEQYFGPGTRLTVT.

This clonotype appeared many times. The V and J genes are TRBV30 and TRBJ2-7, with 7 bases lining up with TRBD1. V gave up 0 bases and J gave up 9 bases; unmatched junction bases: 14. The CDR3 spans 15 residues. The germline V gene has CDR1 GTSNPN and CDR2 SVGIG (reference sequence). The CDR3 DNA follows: TGTGCCTGGAGTGTACCACGGGACAGTAGTACGACGCAGTACTTC. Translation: CAWSVPRDSSTTQYF.

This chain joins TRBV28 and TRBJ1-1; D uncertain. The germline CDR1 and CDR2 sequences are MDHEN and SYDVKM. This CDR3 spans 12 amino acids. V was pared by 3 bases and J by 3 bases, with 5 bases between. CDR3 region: CASSLGYTEAFF. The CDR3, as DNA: TGTGCCAGCAGTTTGGGATACACTGAAGCTTTCTTT.

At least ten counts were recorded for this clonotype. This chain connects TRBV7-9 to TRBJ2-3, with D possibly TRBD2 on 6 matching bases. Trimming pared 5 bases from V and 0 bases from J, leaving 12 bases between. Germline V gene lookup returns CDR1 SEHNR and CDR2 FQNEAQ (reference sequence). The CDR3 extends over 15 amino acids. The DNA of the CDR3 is TGTGCCAGCAGCCAACTAGCTACTAGCACAGATACGCAGTATTTT. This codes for CASSQLATSTDTQYF. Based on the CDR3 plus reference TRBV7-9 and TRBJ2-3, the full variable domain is DTGVSQNPRHKITKRGQNVTFRCDPISEHNRLYWYRQTLGQGPEFLTYFQNEAQLEKSRLLSDRFSAERPKGSFSTLEIQRTEQGDSAMYLCASSQLATSTDTQYFGPGTRLTVL.

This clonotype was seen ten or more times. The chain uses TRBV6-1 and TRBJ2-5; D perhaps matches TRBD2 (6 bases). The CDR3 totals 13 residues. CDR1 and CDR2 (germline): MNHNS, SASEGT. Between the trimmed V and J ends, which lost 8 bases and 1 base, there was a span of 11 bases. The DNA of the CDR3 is TGTGCCAGCGCGGGAACCTTCCAAGAGACCCAGTACTTC. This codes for CASAGTFQETQYF.

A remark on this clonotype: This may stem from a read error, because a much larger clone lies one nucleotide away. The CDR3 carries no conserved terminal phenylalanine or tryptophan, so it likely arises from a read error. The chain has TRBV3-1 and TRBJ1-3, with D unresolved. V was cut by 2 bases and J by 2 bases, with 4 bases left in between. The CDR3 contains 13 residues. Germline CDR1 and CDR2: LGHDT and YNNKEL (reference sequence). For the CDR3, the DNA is TGTGCCAGCAGCCAAAGGGCTGGAAACACCATATATTCT. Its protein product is CASSQRAGNTIYS.

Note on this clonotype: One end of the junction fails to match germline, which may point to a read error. CDR3 loop: CAGRLGWGHTF. Here the CDR3 DNA reads TGTGCCGGCAGACTGGGATGGGGCCACACCTTC. This chain links TRBV2 with TRBJ1-2; TRBD1 is a possible D gene (5 bases). From germline, CDR1 is SNHLY and CDR2 FYNNEI. The CDR3 runs to 11 residues.

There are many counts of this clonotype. CDR3 nucleotide sequence: TGTGCCAGCAGTTCCCGGACTAGCAGCTACAATGAGCAGTTCTTC. Protein product: CASSSRTSSYNEQFF. The chain uses TRBV11-3 and TRBJ2-1; 8 bases match TRBD2. The CDR3 contains 15 residues. Germline loops: CDR1 SGHNT, CDR2 YENEEA. The V and J ends lost 6 bases and 3 bases, in that order; junction bases with no gene match: 7.

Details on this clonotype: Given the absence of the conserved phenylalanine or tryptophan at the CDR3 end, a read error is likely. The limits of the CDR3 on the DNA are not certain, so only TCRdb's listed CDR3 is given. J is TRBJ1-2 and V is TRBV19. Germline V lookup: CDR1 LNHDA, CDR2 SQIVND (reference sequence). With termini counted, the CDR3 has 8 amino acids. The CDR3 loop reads CASSTGTS.

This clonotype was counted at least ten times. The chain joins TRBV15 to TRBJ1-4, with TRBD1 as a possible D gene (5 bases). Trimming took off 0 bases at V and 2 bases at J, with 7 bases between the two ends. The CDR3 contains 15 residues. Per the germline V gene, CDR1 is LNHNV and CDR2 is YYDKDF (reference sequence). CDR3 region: CATSRDWGTNEKLFF. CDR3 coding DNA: TGTGCCACCAGCAGAGATTGGGGGACTAATGAAAAACTGTTTTTT. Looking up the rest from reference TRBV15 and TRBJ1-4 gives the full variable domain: DAMVIQNPRYQVTQFGKPVTLSCSQTLNHNVMYWYQQKSSQAPKLLFHYYDKDFNNEADTPDNFQSRRPNTSFCFLDIRSPGLGDTAMYLCATSRDWGTNEKLFFGSGTQLSVL.

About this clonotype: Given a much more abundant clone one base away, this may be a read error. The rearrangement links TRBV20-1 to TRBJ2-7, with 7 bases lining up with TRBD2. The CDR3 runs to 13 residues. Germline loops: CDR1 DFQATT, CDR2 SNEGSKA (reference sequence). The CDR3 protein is CSAGGGGPYAQYF. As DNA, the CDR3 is TGCAGTGCTGGGGGGGGAGGGCCCTACGCGCAGTACTTC.

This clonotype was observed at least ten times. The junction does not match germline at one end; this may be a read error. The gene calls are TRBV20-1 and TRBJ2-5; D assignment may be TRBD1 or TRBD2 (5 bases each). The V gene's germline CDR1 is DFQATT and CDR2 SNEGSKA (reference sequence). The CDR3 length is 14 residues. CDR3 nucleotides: TGCAGTGTTAGAGTGTTGGGACCAAAAGAGACCCAGTACTTC. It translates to CSVRVLGPKETQYF.

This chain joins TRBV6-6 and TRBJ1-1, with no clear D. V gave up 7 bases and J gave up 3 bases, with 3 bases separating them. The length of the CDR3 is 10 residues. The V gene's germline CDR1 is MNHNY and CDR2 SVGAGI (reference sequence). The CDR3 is CASTDTEAFF. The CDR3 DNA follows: TGTGCCAGCACCGACACTGAAGCTTTCTTT.

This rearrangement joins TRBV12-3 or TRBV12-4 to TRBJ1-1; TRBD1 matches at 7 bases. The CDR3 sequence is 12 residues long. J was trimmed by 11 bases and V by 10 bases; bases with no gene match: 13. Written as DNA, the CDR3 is TGTGCCATCTCGCGACAGGGAGGGAGTGCTTTCTTT. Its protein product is CAISRQGGSAFF.

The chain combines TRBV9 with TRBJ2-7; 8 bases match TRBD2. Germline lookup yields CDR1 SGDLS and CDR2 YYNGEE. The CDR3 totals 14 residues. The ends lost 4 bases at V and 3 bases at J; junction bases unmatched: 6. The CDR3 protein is CASSPGLVSYEQYF. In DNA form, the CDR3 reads TGTGCCAGCAGCCCGGGACTAGTCAGCTACGAGCAGTACTTC.

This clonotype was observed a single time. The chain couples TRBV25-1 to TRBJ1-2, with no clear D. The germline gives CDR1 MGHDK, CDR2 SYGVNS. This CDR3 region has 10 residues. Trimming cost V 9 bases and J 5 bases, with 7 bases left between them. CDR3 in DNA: TGTGCCAGGAATGGGTATGGCTACACCTTC. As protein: CARNGYGYTF.

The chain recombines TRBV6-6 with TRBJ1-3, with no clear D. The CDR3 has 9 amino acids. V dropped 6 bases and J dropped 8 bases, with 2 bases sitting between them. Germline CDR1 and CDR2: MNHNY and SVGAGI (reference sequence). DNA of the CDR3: TGTGCCAGCAGCTACACCATATATTTT. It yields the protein CASSYTIYF.

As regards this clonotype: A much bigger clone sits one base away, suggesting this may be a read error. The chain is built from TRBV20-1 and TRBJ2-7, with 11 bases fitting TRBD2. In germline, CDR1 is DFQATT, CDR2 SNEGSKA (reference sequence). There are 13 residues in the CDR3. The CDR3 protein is CSAPGTSGYAQYF. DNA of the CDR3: TGCAGTGCTCCGGGGACTAGCGGCTACGCGCAGTACTTC.

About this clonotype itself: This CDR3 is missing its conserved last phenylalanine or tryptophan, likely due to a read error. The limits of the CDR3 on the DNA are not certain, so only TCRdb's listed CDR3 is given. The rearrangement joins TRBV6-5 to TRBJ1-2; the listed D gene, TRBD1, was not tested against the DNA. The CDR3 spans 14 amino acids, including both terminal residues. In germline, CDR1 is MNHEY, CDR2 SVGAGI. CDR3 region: CASSWTALTMATPS.

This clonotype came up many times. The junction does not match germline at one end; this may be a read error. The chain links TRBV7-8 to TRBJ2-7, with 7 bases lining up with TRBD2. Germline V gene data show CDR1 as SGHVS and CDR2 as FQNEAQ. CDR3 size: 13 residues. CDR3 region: CASSRPGGYGQYF. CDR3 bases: TGTGCCAGCAGCCGTCCGGGGGGTTACGGGCAGTACTTC. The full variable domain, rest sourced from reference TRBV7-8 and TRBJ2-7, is GAGVSQSPRYKVAKRGQDVALRCDPISGHVSLFWYQQALGQGPEFLTYFQNEAQLDKSGLPSDRFFAERPEGSVSTLKIQRTQQEDSAVYLCASSRPGGYGQYFGPGTRLTVT.